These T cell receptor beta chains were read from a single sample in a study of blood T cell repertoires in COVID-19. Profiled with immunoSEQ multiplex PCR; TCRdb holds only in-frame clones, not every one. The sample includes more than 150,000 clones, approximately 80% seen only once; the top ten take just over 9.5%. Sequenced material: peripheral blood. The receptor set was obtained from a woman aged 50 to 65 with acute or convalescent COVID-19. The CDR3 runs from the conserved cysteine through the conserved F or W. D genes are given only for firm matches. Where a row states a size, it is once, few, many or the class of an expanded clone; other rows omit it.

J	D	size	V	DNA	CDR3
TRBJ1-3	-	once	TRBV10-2	TGCGCCAGCAGTGAGGCTAATGGGGGGTCTGGAAACACCATATATTTT	CASSEANGGSGNTIYF
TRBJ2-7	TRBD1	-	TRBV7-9	TGTGCCAGCAGCTTAGTAGGGGACAGGGCTTACGAGCAGTACTTC	CASSLVGDRAYEQYF
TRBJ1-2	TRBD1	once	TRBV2	TGTGCCAGCAGGGAGGACAGGGGAAACTATGGCTACACCTTC	CASREDRGNYGYTF
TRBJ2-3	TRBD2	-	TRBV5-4	TGTGCCAGCAGCCCTACGGGACTACCTAGCACAGATACGCAGTATTTT	CASSPTGLPSTDTQYF
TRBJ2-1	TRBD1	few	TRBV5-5	TGTGCCAGCAGCTTCACACAGGGGGCCTACAATGAGCAGTTCTTC	CASSFTQGAYNEQFF
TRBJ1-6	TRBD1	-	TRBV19	TGTGCCAGTAGTCCACACAGGGGGTCCTATAATTCACCCCTCCACTTT	CASSPHRGSYNSPLHF
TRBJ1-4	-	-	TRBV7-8	TGTGCCAGCAGTTTACAGGCTTCAACTAATGAAAAACTGTTTTTT	CASSLQASTNEKLFF
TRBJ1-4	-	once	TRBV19	TGTGCCAGTAGTACTACCGGGACATTTACAACTAATGAAAAACTGTTTTTT	CASSTTGTFTTNEKLFF
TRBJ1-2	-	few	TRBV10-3	TGTGCCATCAGTCCCGGAGCCAGGGAAAGAACTAACTATGGCTACACCTTC	CAISPGARERTNYGYTF
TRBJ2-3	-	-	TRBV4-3	TGCGCCAGCAGCTACACTAGCATCGGCACAGATACGCAGTATTTT	CASSYTSIGTDTQYF
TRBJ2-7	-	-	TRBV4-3	TGCGCCAGCAGCCCAAGGTGGGCGGGTAACGTTCAATACGAGCAGTACTTC	CASSPRWAGNVQYEQYF
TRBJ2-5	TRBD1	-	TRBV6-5	TGTGCCGCGGGCGAGAGGGGGCTGACCCAGTACTTC	CAAGERGLTQYF
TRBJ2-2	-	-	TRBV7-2	TGTGCCAGCAGCTCAAACATGGGGCCCGGGGAGCTGTTTTTT	CASSSNMGPGELFF
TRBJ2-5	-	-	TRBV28	TGTGCCAGCAGTACCGGAGGTCAGCAAGAGACCCAGTACTTC	CASSTGGQQETQYF
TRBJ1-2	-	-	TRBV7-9	TGTGCCAGCGGGATCGTTGGACAGAAAAACTATGGCTACACCTTC	CASGIVGQKNYGYTF
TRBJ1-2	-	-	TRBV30	TGTGCCTGGCGACAGGCTAACTATGGCTACACCTTC	CAWRQANYGYTF
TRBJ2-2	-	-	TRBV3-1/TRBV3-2	TGTGCCAGCAGCCAGCTAGCGTACACCGGGGAGCTGTTTTTT	CASSQLAYTGELFF